Following are 20 T cell receptor beta chains from one sample sequenced in a study of identical twins. TCRdb processed the 5' RACE reads anew with MiXCR; each CDR3 protein has one entry. The sample includes hundreds of thousands of distinct CDR3 sequences, approximately 20% seen only once; the top ten take approximately 0.5%. This same sample was also taken into another study, of yellow fever vaccine responses in identical twins.

Material: CD4+ T cells sorted from blood. These receptors all stem from a woman aged 18-30 years in good health.

This CDR3 reads CAISGSGTQETQYF. CDR3 in DNA: TGTGCCATCAGTGGATCCGGGACTCAAGAGACCCAGTACTTC. The chain employs TRBV10-3 and TRBJ2-5, with D tentatively TRBD2 (6 bases). CDR3 length: 14 amino acids. Germline CDR1 ENHRY, CDR2 SYGVKD. The V and J ends lost 4 bases and 2 bases respectively, with 11 bases between them.

This clonotype was detected a few times. V gene TRBV3-1 combines with J gene TRBJ2-1; possibly TRBD1 or TRBD2 for D (5 bases each). The CDR3 loop spans 16 amino acids. V was cut by 3 bases and J by 3 bases, with 15 bases left in between. CDR1 is LGHDT and CDR2 is YNNKEL in the germline V gene (reference sequence). Here the CDR3 reads CASSHGTRAYYNEQFF. The CDR3 DNA reads as TGTGCCAGCAGCCACGGGACCCGAGCGTACTACAATGAGCAGTTCTTC.

V is TRBV7-3 and J is TRBJ2-7, with D possibly being TRBD2 (5 bases). V dropped 6 bases and J dropped 4 bases, with 19 bases sitting between them. This CDR3 region has 15 residues. Germline CDR1 SGHTA, CDR2 FQGTGA. This CDR3 is CASSPLEAGDYEQYF. The CDR3 region has the DNA TGTGCCAGCAGTCCGTTGGAGGCCGGGGATTACGAGCAGTACTTC.

This clonotype was detected a few times. The chain employs TRBV7-7 and TRBJ2-5, with 12 bases lining up with TRBD2. V gave up 2 bases and J gave up 5 bases; unmatched junction bases: 0. The germline CDR1 and CDR2 sequences are SSHAT and FNYEAQ (reference sequence). CDR3 length equals 14 residues. CDR3 in DNA: TGTGCCAGCAGCTTACTAGCGGGAGGGGAGACCCAGTACTTC. Amino acid sequence: CASSLLAGGETQYF.

This clonotype was detected only a few times. CDR3 nucleotides: TGCAGTGGCGCTCCGGGACAGGGGTCCCACGAGCAGTACTTC. Residues: CSGAPGQGSHEQYF. The chain recombines TRBV20-1 with TRBJ2-7, with TRBD1 matching over 10 bases. The CDR3 is 14 amino acids. Germline CDR1 is DFQATT and CDR2 is SNEGSKA (reference sequence). V lost 7 bases, J lost 5 bases, and 11 bases stayed unmatched.

V gene TRBV28 combines with J gene TRBJ2-3; 12 nucleotides agree with TRBD2. The V segment lost 5 bases and the J segment 6 bases; nucleotides outside the gene matches: 6. This CDR3 has 15 residues. Germline V gives CDR1 MDHEN, CDR2 SYDVKM. Here the CDR3 DNA reads TGTGCCAGCAGTCCCTGGACTAGCGGGGTGGATACGCAGTATTTT. Translating gives CASSPWTSGVDTQYF.

This clonotype occurred a few times. J is TRBJ2-7 and V is TRBV7-9; D may correspond to TRBD1 or TRBD2 (5 bases each). V dropped 5 bases and J dropped 2 bases, with 13 bases sitting between them. In germline, CDR1 is SEHNR, CDR2 FQNEAQ (reference sequence). The CDR3 sequence is 14 residues long. CDR3: CASSERDGTYEQYF. CDR3 bases: TGTGCCAGCAGCGAAAGGGACGGGACCTACGAGCAGTACTTC.

The CDR3 protein is CASTPGRQGTGELFF. DNA for the CDR3: TGCGCCAGTACCCCTGGGAGACAGGGCACCGGGGAGCTGTTTTTT. The chain recombines TRBV4-1 with TRBJ2-2; 7 bases are shared with TRBD1. Trimming removed 9 bases from V and 4 bases from J; junction bases left unmatched: 11. In germline, CDR1 is MGHRA, CDR2 YSYEKL. The CDR3 contains 15 residues.

Many counts were recorded for this clonotype. The gene calls are TRBV12-3 or TRBV12-4 and TRBJ2-1; D ambiguous. V was clipped by 4 bases and J by 8 bases, with 12 bases between them. The CDR3 spans 13 residues. The CDR3 DNA reads as TGTGCCAGCAGTTCACAACTTTTCCATGAGCAGTTCTTC. Translation gives CASSSQLFHEQFF.

The CDR3 DNA reads as TGCAGCGTTGAAGAACAAAGATCTAGCACAGATACGCAGTATTTT. It encodes CSVEEQRSSTDTQYF. This chain joins TRBV29-1 and TRBJ2-3; no definite D call. The germline V gene encodes CDR1 SQVTM and CDR2 ANQGSEA. CDR3 length: 15 amino acids. V was pared by 0 bases and J by 0 bases, with 10 bases between.

The chain combines TRBV27 with TRBJ2-3, with 13 bases matching TRBD2. After removal of 6 bases from V and 2 bases from J, the junction contained 8 bases not matched to a gene. Germline lookup yields CDR1 MNHEY and CDR2 SMNVEV (reference sequence). The CDR3 sequence is 17 residues long. The CDR3 here is CASRLLGLAGNTDTQYF. The CDR3 nucleotides are TGTGCCAGCAGATTACTGGGACTAGCGGGAAACACAGATACGCAGTATTTT.

V and J are TRBV12-3 or TRBV12-4 and TRBJ2-1, with 8 bases fitting TRBD2. V was pared by 6 bases and J by 3 bases, with 13 bases of the junction left unmatched. CDR3 length: 17 amino acids. The CDR3 reads CASSTIVGGTSYNEQFF. The CDR3 coding sequence is TGTGCCAGCAGCACTATAGTCGGGGGGACTAGCTACAATGAGCAGTTCTTC.

The chain recombines TRBV7-8 with TRBJ1-2; TRBD1 might be the D (6 bases). Per the germline V gene, CDR1 is SGHVS and CDR2 is FQNEAQ. CDR3 size: 13 residues. Trimming pared 5 bases from V and 8 bases from J, leaving 15 bases between. The CDR3 sequence is CASSEGHLDGYTF. CDR3 DNA: TGTGCCAGCAGCGAGGGACATCTAGACGGCTACACCTTC.

This rearrangement joins TRBV5-1 to TRBJ1-1; D gene unclear. This CDR3 has 14 amino acids. Germline lookup yields CDR1 SGHRS and CDR2 YFSETQ. V was cut by 4 bases and J by 2 bases, with 12 bases left in between. CDR3 protein: CASSPDPTNTEAFF. The CDR3 DNA reads TGCGCCAGCAGCCCCGACCCAACAAACACTGAAGCTTTCTTT.

This chain links TRBV5-1 with TRBJ2-1; 11 bases fit TRBD1. The J segment lost 4 bases and the V segment lost 2 bases, leaving 5 bases of the junction unmatched. Looked up from germline, CDR1 is SGHRS and CDR2 is YFSETQ. This CDR3 is 16 amino acids long. In DNA form, the CDR3 reads TGCGCCAGCAGCTTTTGGGGGACAGGGGGTTACAATGAGCAGTTCTTC. It yields the protein CASSFWGTGGYNEQFF. The variable domain in full, with the rest retrieved from reference TRBV5-1 and TRBJ2-1, is KAGVTQTPRYLIKTRGQQVTLSCSPISGHRSVSWYQQTPGQGLQFLFEYFSETQRNKGNFPGRFSGRQFSNSRSEMNVSTLELGDSALYLCASSFWGTGGYNEQFFGPGTRLTVL.

This rearrangement joins TRBV6-2 or TRBV6-3 to TRBJ2-7; TRBD1 aligns across 8 bases. With 5 bases clipped from V and 1 base from J, the junction kept 7 bases outside the gene matches. This CDR3 is built from 15 residues. Germline CDR1 and CDR2: MNHEY and SVGEGT. The CDR3 region is CASSPPGTGSYEQYV. The CDR3 bases are TGTGCCAGCAGTCCCCCCGGGACAGGTTCCTACGAGCAGTACGTC.

In this sample, this clonotype turned up a few times. This chain joins TRBV6-2 or TRBV6-3 and TRBJ2-7, with D tentatively TRBD1 (6 bases). This CDR3 is 11 amino acids long. Trimming removed 6 bases from V and 6 bases from J, with 9 bases in between. The V gene's germline CDR1 is MNHEY and CDR2 SVGEGT. The CDR3 DNA reads as TGTGCCAGCAGAACAGGGTCCGAGCAGTACGTC. It codes for CASRTGSEQYV.

This clonotype was found a few times. V and J are TRBV6-1 and TRBJ2-3; D tentatively reads TRBD1 or TRBD2 (5 bases each). This CDR3 is built from 15 residues. V was pared by 9 bases and J by 8 bases, with 24 bases between. Per germline, CDR1 MNHNS and CDR2 SASEGT. Written as DNA, the CDR3 is TGTGCCAGTGCTCTTGGGGCCCTAGCTTCGGGTACGCAGTATTTT. As protein: CASALGALASGTQYF.

This clonotype was observed a handful of times. The chain couples TRBV3-1 to TRBJ1-1, with 10 bases lining up with TRBD1. Germline V CDR1 and CDR2: LGHDT, YNNKEL (reference sequence). V shed 4 bases, J shed 1 base, and the junction held 3 bases outside the gene matches. The CDR3 contains 15 residues. The DNA for the CDR3 is TGTGCCAGCAGCCGCCGGGACAGGGGGAACACTGAAGCTTTCTTT. Residues: CASSRRDRGNTEAFF. The whole variable domain, remainder taken from reference TRBV3-1 and TRBJ1-1, is DTAVSQTPKYLVTQMGNDKSIKCEQNLGHDTMYWYKQDSKKFLKIMFSYNNKELIINETVPNRFSPKSPDKAHLNLHINSLELGDSAVYFCASSRRDRGNTEAFFGQGTRLTVV.

This clonotype has more than one count but fewer than ten. The CDR3 here is CATSRAGVAQHF. CDR3 in DNA: TGTGCCACCAGCAGAGCGGGTGTAGCCCAGCATTTT. This chain joins TRBV15 and TRBJ1-5; no definite D call. The CDR3 has 12 amino acids. Germline values: CDR1 LNHNV, CDR2 YYDKDF (reference sequence). V was pared by 1 base and J by 11 bases, with 9 bases between.